The rows below give T cell receptor beta chains drawn from one sample of a study of blood T cell repertoires in COVID-19. Repertoires were generated with immunoSEQ multiplex PCR, while TCRdb's copy carries only in-frame clones and drops some. The sample gives some 180,000 clones, more than 75% of which show up once; 14% is in the top ten. Sequencing input: PBMCs or T cells enriched from blood (not recorded which). Every receptor here comes from a man aged 60 to 75 who had been exposed to COVID-19. CDR3s include the opening cysteine and the closing phenylalanine or tryptophan. A D gene is named only where the DNA matches it firmly. For some rows the clone size is stated as once, few or many, or as a class when expanded; others skip it.

-	TRBV19	15	TRBJ2-1	-	TGTGCCAGTAGTATTTTTGCGGCCCCCGGGAATGAGCAGTTCTTC	CASSIFAAPGNEQFF
-	TRBV10-3	14	TRBJ2-7	TRBD1	TGTGCCATTACTTCCGGGACAGGGGCCCACGAGCAGTACTTC	CAITSGTGAHEQYF
-	TRBV25-1	15	TRBJ2-2	TRBD1	TGTGCCAGCAGTGATGGGCAGGGGGTCGCCGGGGAGCTGTTTTTT	CASSDGQGVAGELFF
-	TRBV7-3	15	TRBJ2-7	TRBD1	TGTGCCAGCAGCCCTCGCGGGACAGGGGGCTACGAGCAGTACTTC	CASSPRGTGGYEQYF
-	TRBV6-2/TRBV6-3	13	TRBJ1-2	-	TGTGCCAGCAGTTCCGGCGGTACCTCTGGCTACACCTTC	CASSSGGTSGYTF
-	TRBV28	15	TRBJ2-1	TRBD1	TGTGCCAGCAGACTCGAGGGACAGTTTTCCAATGAGCAGTTCTTC	CASRLEGQFSNEQFF
-	TRBV6-4	14	TRBJ2-3	-	TGTGCCAGCAGTGGACGGGGTAATACAGATACGCAGTATTTT	CASSGRGNTDTQYF
few	TRBV7-9	13	TRBJ1-5	-	TGTGCCAGCAGCTTTAGTAGCAATCAGCCCCAGCATTTT	CASSFSSNQPQHF
-	TRBV28	15	TRBJ1-1	TRBD1	TGTGCCAGCAGTTTATCTGGACAGGGTCTCACTGAAGCTTTCTTT	CASSLSGQGLTEAFF
-	TRBV29-1	15	TRBJ2-3	TRBD2	TGCAGCGTTGAAGGGACTAGCGGGACGACAGATACGCAGTATTTT	CSVEGTSGTTDTQYF
-	TRBV6-5	16	TRBJ1-6	TRBD1	TGTGCCAGCAGTTACTCGGGGACAGAGTATGGTTCACCCCTCCACTTT	CASSYSGTEYGSPLHF
once	TRBV15	18	TRBJ2-5	TRBD2	TGTGCCACCAGCAGAGATCGATGGACTAGCGGTTACCAAGAGACCCAGTACTTC	CATSRDRWTSGYQETQYF
-	TRBV7-6	20	TRBJ2-1	TRBD2	TGTGCCAGCAGCTTAGTGGCCGACTTAGCGGGACCGAGCTCCTACAATGAGCAGTTCTTC	CASSLVADLAGPSSYNEQFF
once	TRBV7-9	15	TRBJ1-5	TRBD1	TGTGCCAGCAGCTCAGAGGGACAGGGCAATCAGCCCCAGCATTTT	CASSSEGQGNQPQHF
many	TRBV7-3	14	TRBJ2-1	-	TGTGCCAGCAGCTTCTCCCACGTCGTGGAGAAGCAGTTCTTC	CASSFSHVVEKQFF
-	TRBV21-1	15	TRBJ2-7	-	TGTGCCAGCAGCAAAGGGGGACAGTTCTCCTACGAGCAGTACTTC	CASSKGGQFSYEQYF
-	TRBV5-1	16	TRBJ1-4	TRBD1	TGCGCCAGCAGCTTTGGGACAGGCTACCCTAATGAAAAACTGTTTTTT	CASSFGTGYPNEKLFF
-	TRBV9	13	TRBJ1-3	-	TGTGCCAGCAGCCCAGGTCCTGGAAACACCATATATTTT	CASSPGPGNTIYF
-	TRBV2	14	TRBJ1-2	-	TGTGCCAGCAGGGATGACAGGAGGTTATATGGCTACACCTTC	CASRDDRRLYGYTF
-	TRBV30	13	TRBJ2-3	-	TGTGCCTGGTCTGTGGAGTTTAGAGATACGCAGTATTTT	CAWSVEFRDTQYF
-	TRBV9	17	TRBJ2-5	TRBD2	TGTGCCAGCAGCGTAGCCCTGACTAGCGGGAGGGAGGGGACCCAGTACTTC	CASSVALTSGREGTQYF
once	TRBV14	14	TRBJ2-7	-	TGTGCCAGCAGCCATCGACTATCCCGCTACGAGCAGTACTTC	CASSHRLSRYEQYF
-	TRBV3-1/TRBV3-2	15	TRBJ2-7	TRBD1	TGTGCCAGCAGCCGTGGACAGGGATTAGTCTACGAGCAGTACTTC	CASSRGQGLVYEQYF
-	TRBV19	15	TRBJ2-3	-	TGTGCCAGTAGTATCTTTAGCGGAAGCACAGATACGCAGTATTTT	CASSIFSGSTDTQYF
once	TRBV27	14	TRBJ2-1	TRBD2	TGTGCCAGCAGCTTCTCGGGACTAAACAATGAGCAGTTCTTC	CASSFSGLNNEQFF
-	TRBV6-4	18	TRBJ1-4	TRBD1	TGTGCCAGCAGTGACTCTGTGACAGGGGGTTTCAGGTGGGAAAAACTGTTTTTT	CASSDSVTGGFRWEKLFF
-	TRBV3-1/TRBV3-2	13	TRBJ2-1	-	TGTGCCAGCAGCCAAGATGGCCGCAATGAGCAGTTCTTC	CASSQDGRNEQFF
many	TRBV19	14	TRBJ1-5	TRBD1	TGTGCCAGTAGGGTTACAGGGGTGGCTCAGCCCCAGCATTTT	CASRVTGVAQPQHF
-	TRBV9	17	TRBJ2-3	TRBD2	TGTGCCAGCAGCGCCTTAGGGACTAGCGGGAGCACAGATACGCAGTATTTT	CASSALGTSGSTDTQYF
-	TRBV5-1	14	TRBJ2-3	-	TGCGCCAGCAGCAGGCCGCAGGGTGAAGATACGCAGTATTTT	CASSRPQGEDTQYF
-	TRBV30	13	TRBJ1-1	-	TGTGCCTGGAGTGTGAACGGGGGCACTGAAGCTTTCTTT	CAWSVNGGTEAFF
-	TRBV27	14	TRBJ1-2	-	TGTGCCAGCAGTTTCGGTACAGCTAACTATGGCTACACCTTC	CASSFGTANYGYTF
once	TRBV7-8	15	TRBJ2-1	TRBD2	TGTGCCAGCAGCCCGCCGGGACTAGCGGGAGTTGAGCAGTTCTTC	CASSPPGLAGVEQFF
-	TRBV30	11	TRBJ1-2	-	TGTGCCTGCCTGGGGGGGTATGGCTACACCTTC	CACLGGYGYTF
once	TRBV29-1	10	TRBJ2-1	-	TGCAGCGTTGAGCAGGGGAAACAGTTCTTC	CSVEQGKQFF
-	TRBV10-1	17	TRBJ2-1	TRBD2	TGCGCCAGCAGCCGGACATCCCTAGCGGGAGGGAACAATGAGCAGTTCTTC	CASSRTSLAGGNNEQFF
-	TRBV19	13	TRBJ1-1	-	TGTGCCAGTCAATTAGGGGCCGGTACTGAAGCTTTCTTT	CASQLGAGTEAFF
few	TRBV30	17	TRBJ1-6	-	TGTGCCTGGACCTTCCCGCGGAGAAGCTCCTATAATTCACCCCTCCACTTT	CAWTFPRRSSYNSPLHF
-	TRBV15	13	TRBJ1-1	-	TGTGCCACCAGCCGCTTTCCGGACACTGAAGCTTTCTTT	CATSRFPDTEAFF
-	TRBV11-2	13	TRBJ1-1	-	TGTGCCAGCAGCTTAGAATCATCCACTGAAGCTTTCTTT	CASSLESSTEAFF
-	TRBV27	16	TRBJ1-4	TRBD1	TGTGCCAGCAGTTTAAATCCCGGGACAGGGGGTGAAAAACTGTTTTTT	CASSLNPGTGGEKLFF
-	TRBV11-2	15	TRBJ2-7	-	TGTGCCAGCAGCTTCGAGGGGACAAGCTCCTACGAGCAGTACTTC	CASSFEGTSSYEQYF
-	TRBV10-1	11	TRBJ2-7	-	TGCGCCAGCAGTCAGGGGTACGAGCAGTACTTC	CASSQGYEQYF
-	TRBV10-3	13	TRBJ2-7	-	TGTGCCATCGGTTCAGGGCCGATGAACGAGCAGTACTTC	CAIGSGPMNEQYF
-	TRBV27	14	TRBJ1-4	-	TGTGCCAGCAGTTTCTCAGGGAATCGAGAAAAACTGTTTTTT	CASSFSGNREKLFF
-	TRBV6-5	15	TRBJ2-7	-	TGTGCCAGCATCCTATGGGCAGAACTTACCTACGAGCAGTACTTC	CASILWAELTYEQYF
-	TRBV15	16	TRBJ1-2	TRBD1	TGTGCCACCAGCAGAGGGGGGATAGGGGGCTACTATGGCTACACCTTC	CATSRGGIGGYYGYTF
once	TRBV11-2	15	TRBJ2-3	TRBD1	TGTGCCAGCAGCCAGACAGGGGCGGGCACAGATACGCAGTATTTT	CASSQTGAGTDTQYF
-	TRBV29-1	14	TRBJ1-1	-	TGCAGCGGGTTGGGTAGGGGGTTGAACACTGAAGCTTTCTTT	CSGLGRGLNTEAFF